This is a list of T cell receptor beta chains from one sample in a study of technical replicates of blood from several donors. The data were produced by immunoSEQ multiplex PCR, yet TCRdb's version contains in-frame clones alone and is incomplete. The repertoire consists of more than 90,000 clones, with approximately 95% occurring once and the leading ten covering about 0.35%. The material sequenced was T cells isolated from PBMCs. All receptors derive from a human donor in good health. Each CDR3 is given with its conserved first and last residue. D genes are given only for firm matches. Size is omitted from some rows. Given values are once, few, many or a class for expanded clones.

j_call clone_size v_call d_call cdr3_aa cdr3_nt
TRBJ2-7 NA TRBV13 TRBD1 CASSFGQGSYEQYF TGTGCCAGCAGCTTTGGACAGGGATCCTACGAGCAGTACTTC
TRBJ2-3 NA TRBV5-6 NA CASSLMGATQYF TGTGCCAGCAGCTTGATGGGAGCTACGCAGTATTTT
TRBJ2-1 NA TRBV6-1 TRBD2 CASSEEIGLADNEQFF TGTGCCAGCAGTGAAGAGATCGGACTAGCGGACAATGAGCAGTTCTTC
TRBJ1-2 NA TRBV29-1 TRBD1 CSVYRGYGYGYTF TGCAGCGTTTACAGGGGATATGGGTATGGCTACACCTTC
TRBJ2-7 NA TRBV27 TRBD2 CASRLGRTYEQYF TGTGCCAGCAGACTCGGGAGGACCTACGAGCAGTACTTC
TRBJ2-7 NA TRBV6-5 NA CASSYSGSGSYEQYF TGTGCCAGCAGTTACTCGGGAAGCGGATCCTACGAGCAGTACTTC
TRBJ1-1 few TRBV7-9 NA CASSSRTLGTNTEAFF TGTGCCAGCAGCTCGAGGACTCTGGGTACGAACACTGAAGCTTTCTTT
TRBJ2-4 NA TRBV7-8 NA CASSPSTDSSYAKNIQYF TGTGCCAGCAGCCCCTCCACCGACAGTTCCTATGCCAAAAACATTCAGTACTTC
TRBJ1-4 NA TRBV9 TRBD1 CASSVETGNDEKLFF TGTGCCAGCAGCGTCGAGACAGGGAATGATGAAAAACTGTTTTTT
TRBJ2-7 NA TRBV6-1 NA CASSEPGTRASEQYF TGTGCCAGCAGCGAACCCGGGACAAGGGCCTCCGAGCAGTACTTC
TRBJ2-1 NA TRBV5-6 NA CASSLDRAGGYNEQFF TGTGCCAGCAGCTTGGATCGTGCAGGGGGGTACAATGAGCAGTTCTTC
TRBJ2-1 NA TRBV7-6 NA CASSLRYRERNNEQFF TGTGCCAGCAGCCTTAGGTACAGAGAGCGGAACAATGAGCAGTTCTTC
TRBJ2-1 NA TRBV5-4 TRBD2 CASSLTSGAYNEQFF TGTGCCAGCAGCTTGACTAGCGGGGCCTACAATGAGCAGTTCTTC
TRBJ2-7 NA TRBV5-4 TRBD2 CASSLYAGDTYEQYF TGTGCCAGCAGCTTGTACGCGGGAGACACCTACGAGCAGTACTTC
TRBJ1-4 NA TRBV27 NA CASSFFMSPNEKLFF TGTGCCAGCAGTTTTTTTATGTCCCCCAATGAAAAACTGTTTTTT
TRBJ2-7 once TRBV10-1 NA CASSESGGTYEQYF TGCGCCAGCAGTGAGTCTGGGGGCACCTACGAGCAGTACTTC
TRBJ2-7 NA TRBV2 TRBD2 CASSEDTLSGSSLPEQYF TGTGCCAGCAGTGAAGATACTCTCAGCGGGAGTTCTCTCCCCGAGCAGTACTTC
TRBJ2-7 NA TRBV15 TRBD1 CATSREKWDRGHEQYF TGTGCCACCAGCAGAGAGAAGTGGGACAGGGGTCACGAGCAGTACTTC
TRBJ1-5 NA TRBV6-1 TRBD1 CASRATGDNQPQHF TGTGCCAGCAGAGCGACAGGGGACAATCAGCCCCAGCATTTT
TRBJ1-4 NA TRBV11-3 NA CASSLGAGSHEKLFF TGTGCCAGCAGCTTAGGGGCAGGGTCTCATGAAAAACTGTTTTTT
TRBJ1-6 NA TRBV6-1 TRBD1 CASSEFRTGRDSPLHF TGTGCCAGCAGTGAATTTAGGACAGGGAGGGATTCACCCCTCCACTTT
TRBJ1-3 NA TRBV14 NA CASSQGRVGFEGDTIYF TGTGCCAGCAGCCAAGGGAGAGTGGGGTTCGAGGGGGACACCATATATTTT
TRBJ2-1 NA TRBV4-1 NA CASSPYHTNEQFF TGCGCCAGCAGCCCCTATCATACCAATGAGCAGTTCTTC
TRBJ2-3 NA TRBV6-5 TRBD2 CASSYFSGSYSDTQYF TGTGCCAGCAGTTACTTTAGCGGGAGTTACTCAGATACGCAGTATTTT
TRBJ2-7 NA TRBV7-9 TRBD2 CASSSSGRPYEQYF TGTGCCAGCAGCTCTAGCGGGCGGCCCTACGAGCAGTACTTC
TRBJ2-1 NA TRBV5-5 TRBD2 CASSLNAGTSGVNEQFF TGTGCCAGCAGCTTGAACGCCGGGACTAGCGGGGTAAATGAGCAGTTCTTC
TRBJ2-3 NA TRBV5-6 NA CASSYAGTDTQYF TGTGCCAGCAGCTACGCGGGCACAGATACGCAGTATTTT
TRBJ2-2 NA TRBV30 NA CAWSVQGSFGELFF TGTGCCTGGAGTGTACAGGGTAGTTTCGGGGAGCTGTTTTTT
TRBJ2-1 NA TRBV18 TRBD2 CASSSLGLATVDEQFF TGTGCCAGCTCCTCCCTCGGACTAGCAACCGTGGATGAGCAGTTCTTC
TRBJ2-2 NA TRBV28 NA CASSLLTGGVRELFF TGTGCCAGCAGTTTACTAACCGGGGGTGTAAGGGAGCTGTTTTTT
TRBJ2-3 NA TRBV7-2 TRBD2 CASSLGTSGIGTQYF TGTGCCAGCAGCTTGGGGACTAGCGGGATAGGTACGCAGTATTTT
TRBJ1-2 NA TRBV28 NA CASSLTERGYGYTF TGTGCCAGCAGTTTGACCGAACGCGGCTATGGCTACACCTTC
TRBJ2-6 NA TRBV19 NA CASSNTFIGSGANVLTF TGTGCCAGTAGCAATACCTTCATCGGCTCTGGGGCCAACGTCCTGACTTTC
TRBJ2-4 NA TRBV7-9 NA CASSLALQESIQYF TGTGCCAGCAGCTTAGCTTTACAGGAAAGCATTCAGTACTTC
TRBJ2-2 NA TRBV18 TRBD2 CASSPMTSGANTGELFF TGTGCCAGCTCACCGATGACTAGCGGAGCAAACACCGGGGAGCTGTTTTTT
TRBJ2-7 NA TRBV28 TRBD2 CASSLMAGGLAGAEQYF TGTGCCAGCAGTTTGATGGCGGGGGGACTAGCGGGAGCCGAGCAGTACTTC
TRBJ2-7 NA TRBV6-5 NA CASRGAGLAAYEQYF TGTGCCAGCAGGGGGGCCGGCCTAGCAGCCTACGAGCAGTACTTC
TRBJ2-2 NA TRBV15 NA CATSREGGSVTGELFF TGTGCCACCAGCAGAGAAGGAGGTAGCGTGACCGGGGAGCTGTTTTTT
TRBJ1-2 NA TRBV19 NA CASSIAGARGYTF TGTGCCAGTAGTATCGCAGGGGCTCGAGGCTACACCTTC
TRBJ2-2 NA TRBV5-6 NA CASSLGLGELFF TGTGCCAGCAGCTTGGGTCTCGGGGAGCTGTTTTTT
TRBJ2-1 NA TRBV27 TRBD2 CASTAGLASSYNEQFF TGTGCCAGCACTGCGGGACTAGCGAGCTCCTACAATGAGCAGTTCTTC
TRBJ2-7 NA TRBV4-1 TRBD2 CASSQEGSGGAYEQYF TGCGCCAGCAGCCAAGAGGGAAGTGGGGGGGCCTACGAGCAGTACTTC
TRBJ2-5 NA TRBV5-4 NA CASRSSRILETQYF TGTGCCAGCAGATCCTCCAGGATATTAGAGACCCAGTACTTC
TRBJ2-5 NA TRBV9 TRBD2 CASSPRGGWETQYF TGTGCCAGCAGCCCCCGGGGGGGTTGGGAGACCCAGTACTTC
TRBJ2-7 once TRBV13 TRBD2 CASSLEGLGSSYEQYF TGTGCCAGCAGCTTAGAGGGACTAGGTAGCTCCTACGAGCAGTACTTC
TRBJ1-4 NA TRBV28 NA CASSISGPNEKLFF TGTGCCAGCAGTATATCGGGTCCGAATGAAAAACTGTTTTTT
TRBJ2-7 NA TRBV13 TRBD2 CASSQLAGGYEQYF TGTGCCAGCAGCCAGCTAGCGGGAGGTTACGAGCAGTACTTC